The rows below give T cell receptor beta chains drawn from one sample of a study of blood T cell repertoires in COVID-19. Method: immunoSEQ multiplex PCR; TCRdb's copy keeps in-frame clones and lacks some. The sample consists of a few hundred thousand clones, more than 85% of them appearing once. The material sequenced was peripheral blood. The receptor set was obtained from a man younger than 35 with active or convalescent COVID-19. CDR3s include the opening cysteine and the closing phenylalanine or tryptophan. The order of the fields is clone size, J gene, D gene, V gene, CDR3 protein, CDR3 DNA. The D gene is left open where the match is weak. Clone size is given for some rows only: seen once, a few or many times, or a class if the clone is expanded.

>once|TRBJ1-2|NA|TRBV5-6
CASSLQGPYGYTF
TGTGCCAGCAGCTTGCAGGGTCCCTATGGCTACACCTTC
>NA|TRBJ2-1|TRBD2|TRBV5-1
CASSRRESSYNEQFF
TGCGCCAGCAGCCGGCGGGAGAGCTCCTACAATGAGCAGTTCTTC
>NA|TRBJ2-3|TRBD1|TRBV3-1/TRBV3-2
CASGQDRGLDTQYF
TGTGCCAGCGGACAGGACAGGGGGCTAGATACGCAGTATTTT
>few|TRBJ2-7|NA|TRBV5-4
CASSFGFNYEQYF
TGTGCCAGCAGCTTCGGGTTTAACTACGAGCAGTACTTC
>NA|TRBJ2-7|NA|TRBV7-2
CASSSTGTNNYEQYF
TGTGCCAGCAGTTCCACCGGGACAAACAACTACGAGCAGTACTTC
>NA|TRBJ2-7|TRBD2|TRBV27
CASRILGLETYEQYF
TGTGCCAGCAGGATACTAGGACTAGAGACCTACGAGCAGTACTTC
>NA|TRBJ1-1|NA|TRBV6-2/TRBV6-3
CASSYPPGTEAFF
TGTGCCAGCAGTTACCCCCCGGGGACTGAAGCTTTCTTT
>NA|TRBJ2-3|NA|TRBV27
CASSRGDTQYF
TGTGCCAGCAGTAGAGGAGATACGCAGTATTTT
>NA|TRBJ1-5|TRBD1|TRBV10-2
CASSVSGGPVQPQHF
TGCGCCAGCAGTGTGTCAGGGGGCCCCGTTCAGCCCCAGCATTTT
>NA|TRBJ2-1|NA|TRBV7-8
CASSPLYEGVLHEQFF
TGTGCCAGCAGCCCCCTCTATGAGGGAGTTCTCCATGAGCAGTTCTTC
>few|TRBJ1-5|NA|TRBV28
CASSLVGSYSNQPQHF
TGTGCCAGCAGTTTGGTAGGGAGCTATAGCAATCAGCCCCAGCATTTT
>NA|TRBJ2-4|TRBD1|TRBV19
CASSLGQGTKNIQYF
TGTGCCAGTAGTCTCGGACAGGGAACAAAAAACATTCAGTACTTC
>once|TRBJ2-5|TRBD2|TRBV5-5
CASSPGGDTQGETQYF
TGTGCCAGCAGCCCCGGGGGGGACACTCAAGGGGAGACCCAGTACTTC